Here is one T cell receptor beta chain with its context. The data are from a study of cytomegalovirus exposure and HLA in healthy donors. In the PCR, 60 Vbeta and 13 Jbeta primers were used. Generated by immunoSEQ multiplex PCR, the TCRdb table keeps only in-frame clones and is missing some. Of approximately 160,000 clones in the sample, approximately 80% were seen once. The CDR3 loop spans 15 amino acids. Looked up from germline, CDR1 is LGHNA and CDR2 is YNFKEQ. Trimming pared 3 bases from V and 3 bases from J, leaving 14 bases between. This rearrangement joins TRBV4-2 to TRBJ1-1, with D maybe TRBD1 (5 bases). The origin of this receptor is a woman aged 35 to 49 in good health and CMV-seropositive. Material for sequencing was PBMCs. The CDR3 reads CASSQARGGDTEAFF. The CDR3 region has the DNA TGTGCCAGCAGCCAGGCCCGGGGAGGGGACACTGAAGCTTTCTTT.